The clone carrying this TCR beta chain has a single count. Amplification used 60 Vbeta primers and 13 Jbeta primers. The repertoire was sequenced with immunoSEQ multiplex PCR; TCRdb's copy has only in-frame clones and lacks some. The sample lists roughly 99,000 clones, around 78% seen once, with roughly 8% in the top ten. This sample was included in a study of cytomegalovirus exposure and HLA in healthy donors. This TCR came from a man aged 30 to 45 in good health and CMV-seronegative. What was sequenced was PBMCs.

The CDR3 protein is CASSGGINQPQHF. CDR3 bases: TGTGCCAGTAGTGGAGGGATCAATCAGCCCCAGCATTTT. V gene TRBV19 combines with J gene TRBJ1-5; D not certain. The CDR3 is 13 residues long. V gave up 5 bases and J gave up 3 bases, with 8 bases separating them. The germline V gene has CDR1 LNHDA and CDR2 SQIVND (reference sequence).